This T cell receptor beta chain is drawn from a study of T-cell memory formation after mild COVID-19. Whole-study findings and limits: Whereas later expanders leaned CD4+, clones contracting day 15 to 85 showed a balanced CD4/CD8 makeup.

This clonotype has ten or more counts. Its antigen remains unknown. Using its own MiXCR run on the 5' RACE reads, TCRdb lists one record per CDR3 protein. The repertoire holds 450,000 or so distinct CDR3 sequences, around a quarter seen once, with about 12% in the top ten. Germline V CDR1 and CDR2: SEHNR, FQNEAQ (reference sequence). V gave up 2 bases and J gave up 0 bases, with 8 bases separating them. This CDR3 has 15 amino acids. The sequenced material came from PBMCs or a T cell subset sorted from them (not recorded which). The clonotype comes from an adult woman who had mild COVID-19 (a few samples of this study predate the infection). Cell type and time point are not known. The rearrangement links TRBV7-9 to TRBJ2-1; D ambiguous. In DNA, the CDR3 is TGTGCCAGCAGCTTACCGTACAGCTCCTACAATGAGCAGTTCTTC. Encoded protein: CASSLPYSSYNEQFF.